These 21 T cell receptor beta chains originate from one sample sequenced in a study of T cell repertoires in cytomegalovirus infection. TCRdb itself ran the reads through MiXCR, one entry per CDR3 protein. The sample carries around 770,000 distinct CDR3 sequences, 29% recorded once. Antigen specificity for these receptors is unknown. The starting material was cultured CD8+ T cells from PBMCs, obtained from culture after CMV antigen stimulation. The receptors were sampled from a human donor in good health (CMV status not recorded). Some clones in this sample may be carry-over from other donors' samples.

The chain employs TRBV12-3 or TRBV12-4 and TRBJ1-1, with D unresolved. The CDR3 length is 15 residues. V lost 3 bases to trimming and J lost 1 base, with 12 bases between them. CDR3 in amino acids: CASSFDTATNTEAFF. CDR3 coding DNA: TGTGCCAGCAGTTTTGACACGGCTACGAACACTGAAGCTTTCTTT.

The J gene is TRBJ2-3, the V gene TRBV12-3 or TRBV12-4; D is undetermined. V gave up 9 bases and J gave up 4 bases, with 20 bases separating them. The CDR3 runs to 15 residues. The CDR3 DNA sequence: TGTGCCAGTAGTCCCGTACATAATTTGGCAGATACGCAGTATTTT. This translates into CASSPVHNLADTQYF.

CDR3 bases: TGTGCCAGCAGTTTTAAGGGCTCGAACGCCCCCCAGCATTTT. Its protein is CASSFKGSNAPQHF. The chain uses TRBV28 and TRBJ1-5; no clear D gene. The CDR3 consists of 14 residues. Germline V gives CDR1 MDHEN, CDR2 SYDVKM. With 3 bases removed from V and 10 bases from J, the gap between germline ends came to 16 bases.

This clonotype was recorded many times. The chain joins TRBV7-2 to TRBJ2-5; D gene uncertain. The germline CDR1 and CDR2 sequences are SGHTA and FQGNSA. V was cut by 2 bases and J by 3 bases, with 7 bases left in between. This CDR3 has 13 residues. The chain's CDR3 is CASSLWLKETQYF. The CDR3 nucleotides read TGTGCCAGCAGCTTATGGCTAAAAGAGACCCAGTACTTC.

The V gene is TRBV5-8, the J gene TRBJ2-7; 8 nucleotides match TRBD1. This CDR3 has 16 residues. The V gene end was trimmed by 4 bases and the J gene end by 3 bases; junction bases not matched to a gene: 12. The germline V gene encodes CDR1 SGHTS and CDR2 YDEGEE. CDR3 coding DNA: TGTGCCAGCAGCAGACGACGGACAGGGAAGAGCTACGAGCAGTACTTC. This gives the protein CASSRRRTGKSYEQYF.

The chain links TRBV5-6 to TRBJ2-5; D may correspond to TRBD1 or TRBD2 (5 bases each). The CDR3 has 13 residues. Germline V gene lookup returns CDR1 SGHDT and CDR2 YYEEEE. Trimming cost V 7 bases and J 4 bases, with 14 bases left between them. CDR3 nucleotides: TGTGCCAGCTTAAGAACCGGGGCAGAGACCCAGTACTTC. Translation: CASLRTGAETQYF.

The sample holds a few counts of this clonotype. The CDR3 protein is CASSQNLRSPGGELFF. The DNA for the CDR3 is TGTGCCAGCAGCCAGAATCTCCGGTCCCCGGGAGGGGAGCTGTTTTTT. The chain employs TRBV4-2 and TRBJ2-2; tentative D call: TRBD2 (5 bases). In germline, CDR1 is LGHNA, CDR2 YNFKEQ. CDR3 length: 16 residues. V lost 3 bases to trimming and J lost 8 bases, with 19 bases between them.

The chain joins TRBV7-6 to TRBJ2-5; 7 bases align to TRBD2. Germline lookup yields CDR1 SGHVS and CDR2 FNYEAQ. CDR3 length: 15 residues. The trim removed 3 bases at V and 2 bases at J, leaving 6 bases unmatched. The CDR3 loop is CASSFFAGEQETQYF. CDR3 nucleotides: TGTGCCAGCAGCTTCTTTGCGGGGGAACAAGAGACCCAGTACTTC.

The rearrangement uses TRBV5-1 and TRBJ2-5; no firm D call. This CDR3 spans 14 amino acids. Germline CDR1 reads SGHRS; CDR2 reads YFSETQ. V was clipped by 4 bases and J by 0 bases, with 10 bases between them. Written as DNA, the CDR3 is TGCGCCAGCAGCCACCTGACACACCAAGAGACCCAGTACTTC. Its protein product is CASSHLTHQETQYF.

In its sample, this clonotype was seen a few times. The CDR3 nucleotides read TGTGCCAGCAGCTCCTTAGTGGGGCAAGAGACCCAGTACTTC. It specifies CASSSLVGQETQYF. The V call is TRBV7-9, the J call TRBJ2-5; D gene uncertain. The V and J ends lost 4 bases and 2 bases respectively, with 11 bases between them. The CDR3 is 14 amino acids. Germline CDR1 and CDR2: SEHNR and FQNEAQ (reference sequence).

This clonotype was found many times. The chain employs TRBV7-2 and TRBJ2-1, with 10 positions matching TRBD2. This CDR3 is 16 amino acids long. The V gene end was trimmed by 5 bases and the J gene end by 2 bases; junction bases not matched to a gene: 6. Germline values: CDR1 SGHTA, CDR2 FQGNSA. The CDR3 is CASSDRSGGAYNEQFF. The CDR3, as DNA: TGTGCCAGCAGCGACCGAAGCGGGGGGGCCTACAATGAGCAGTTCTTC.

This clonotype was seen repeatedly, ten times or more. CDR3 sequence reads: CASSLVVGTSQETQYF. CDR3 sequence (DNA): TGTGCCAGCAGCTTAGTCGTCGGGACTTCTCAAGAGACCCAGTACTTC. V and J are TRBV7-8 and TRBJ2-5; D may be TRBD2 (6 bases). The CDR3 sequence is 16 residues long. V lost 1 base and J 2 bases, leaving 14 bases between the germline ends. The germline gives CDR1 SGHVS, CDR2 FQNEAQ.

The DNA of the CDR3 is TGTGCCAGCAGCTTTACAGGTCGCGGAACTAATGAAAAACTGTTTTTT. Translating gives CASSFTGRGTNEKLFF. The J gene is TRBJ1-4, the V gene TRBV7-9; D might be TRBD1 (5 bases). Germline CDR1 SEHNR, CDR2 FQNEAQ (reference sequence). V shed 3 bases and J shed 1 base, with 12 bases lying between them. The CDR3 is 16 amino acids. The entire variable domain, with the rest obtained from reference TRBV7-9 and TRBJ1-4, is as follows: DTGVSQNPRHKITKRGQNVTFRCDPISEHNRLYWYRQTLGQGPEFLTYFQNEAQLEKSRLLSDRFSAERPKGSFSTLEIQRTEQGDSAMYLCASSFTGRGTNEKLFFGSGTQLSVL.

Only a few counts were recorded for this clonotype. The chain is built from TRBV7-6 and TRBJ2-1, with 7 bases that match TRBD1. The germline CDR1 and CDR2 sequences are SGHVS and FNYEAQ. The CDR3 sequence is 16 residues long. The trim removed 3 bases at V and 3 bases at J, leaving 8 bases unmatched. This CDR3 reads CASSLTRTGHYNEQFF. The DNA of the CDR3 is TGTGCCAGCAGCTTGACCCGGACAGGCCACTACAATGAGCAGTTCTTC.

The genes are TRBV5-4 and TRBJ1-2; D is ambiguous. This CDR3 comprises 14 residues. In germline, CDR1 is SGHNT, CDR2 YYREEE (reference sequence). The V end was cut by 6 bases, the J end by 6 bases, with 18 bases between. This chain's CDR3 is CASTELGPSDGYTF. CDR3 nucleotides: TGTGCCAGCACCGAATTAGGCCCCAGCGATGGCTACACCTTC.

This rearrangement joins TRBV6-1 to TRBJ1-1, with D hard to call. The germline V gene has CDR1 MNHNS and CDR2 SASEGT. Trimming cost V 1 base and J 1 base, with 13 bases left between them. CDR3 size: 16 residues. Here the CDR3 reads CASSEEPMRENTEAFF. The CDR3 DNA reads TGTGCCAGCAGTGAAGAACCGATGAGAGAGAACACTGAAGCTTTCTTT.

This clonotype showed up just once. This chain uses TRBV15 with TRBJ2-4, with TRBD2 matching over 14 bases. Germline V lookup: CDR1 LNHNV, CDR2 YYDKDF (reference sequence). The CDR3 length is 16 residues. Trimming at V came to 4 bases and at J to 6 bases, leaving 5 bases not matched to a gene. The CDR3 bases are TGTGCCACCAGCACCCGACTAGCGGGGGGGATAAACATTCAGTACTTC. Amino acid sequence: CATSTRLAGGINIQYF. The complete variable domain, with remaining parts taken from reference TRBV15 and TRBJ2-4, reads DAMVIQNPRYQVTQFGKPVTLSCSQTLNHNVMYWYQQKSSQAPKLLFHYYDKDFNNEADTPDNFQSRRPNTSFCFLDIRSPGLGDTAMYLCATSTRLAGGINIQYFGAGTRLSVL.

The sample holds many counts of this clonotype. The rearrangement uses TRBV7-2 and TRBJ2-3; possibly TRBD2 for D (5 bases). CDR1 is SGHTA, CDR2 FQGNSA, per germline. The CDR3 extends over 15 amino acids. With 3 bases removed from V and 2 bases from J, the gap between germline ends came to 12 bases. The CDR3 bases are TGTGCCAGCAGCTTTCAACTAGGAAACACAGATACGCAGTATTTT. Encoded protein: CASSFQLGNTDTQYF.

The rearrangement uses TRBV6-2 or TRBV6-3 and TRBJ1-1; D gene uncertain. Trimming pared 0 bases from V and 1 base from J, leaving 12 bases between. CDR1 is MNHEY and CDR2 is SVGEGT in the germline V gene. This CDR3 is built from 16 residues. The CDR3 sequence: CASSYSSHGGNTEAFF. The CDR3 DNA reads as TGTGCCAGCAGTTACTCGAGTCATGGAGGGAACACTGAAGCTTTCTTT.

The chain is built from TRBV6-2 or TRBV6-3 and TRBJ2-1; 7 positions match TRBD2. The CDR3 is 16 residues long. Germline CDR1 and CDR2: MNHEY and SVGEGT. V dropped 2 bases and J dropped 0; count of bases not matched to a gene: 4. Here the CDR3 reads CASSYPTSYSYNEQFF. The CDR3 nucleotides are TGTGCCAGCAGTTACCCGACTAGCTACTCCTACAATGAGCAGTTCTTC.

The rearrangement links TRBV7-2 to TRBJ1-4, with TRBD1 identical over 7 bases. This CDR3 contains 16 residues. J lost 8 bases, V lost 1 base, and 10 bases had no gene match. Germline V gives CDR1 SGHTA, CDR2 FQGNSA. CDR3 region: CASSLVPDRFGEKLFF. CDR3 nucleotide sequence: TGTGCCAGCAGCTTAGTCCCGGACAGGTTTGGGGAAAAACTGTTTTTT.